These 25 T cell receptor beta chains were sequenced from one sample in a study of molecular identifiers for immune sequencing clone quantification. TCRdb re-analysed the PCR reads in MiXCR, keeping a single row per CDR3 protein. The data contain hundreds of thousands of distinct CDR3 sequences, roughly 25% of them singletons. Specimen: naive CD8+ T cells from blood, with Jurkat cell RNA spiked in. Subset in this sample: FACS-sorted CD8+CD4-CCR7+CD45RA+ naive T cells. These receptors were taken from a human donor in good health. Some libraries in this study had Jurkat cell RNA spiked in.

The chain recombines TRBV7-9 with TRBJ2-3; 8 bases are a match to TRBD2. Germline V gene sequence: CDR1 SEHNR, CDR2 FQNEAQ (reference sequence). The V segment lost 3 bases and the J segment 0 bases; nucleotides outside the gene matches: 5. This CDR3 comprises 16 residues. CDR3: CASSFPGRASTDTQYF. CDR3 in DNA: TGTGCCAGCAGCTTCCCCGGGAGGGCCAGCACAGATACGCAGTATTTT.

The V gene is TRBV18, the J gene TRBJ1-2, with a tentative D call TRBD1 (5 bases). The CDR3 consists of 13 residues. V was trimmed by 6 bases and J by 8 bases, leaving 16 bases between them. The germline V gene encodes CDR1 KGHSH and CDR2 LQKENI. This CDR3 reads CASSPGGSPGYTF. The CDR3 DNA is TGTGCCAGCTCCCCCGGGGGATCACCAGGCTACACCTTC.

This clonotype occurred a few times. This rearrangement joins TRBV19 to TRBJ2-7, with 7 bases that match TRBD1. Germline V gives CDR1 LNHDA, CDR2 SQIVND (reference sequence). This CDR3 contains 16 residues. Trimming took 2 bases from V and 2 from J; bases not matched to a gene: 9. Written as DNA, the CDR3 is TGTGCCAGTAGTATAAGGGAGCGACAGGGCACCTACGAGCAGTACTTC. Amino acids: CASSIRERQGTYEQYF.

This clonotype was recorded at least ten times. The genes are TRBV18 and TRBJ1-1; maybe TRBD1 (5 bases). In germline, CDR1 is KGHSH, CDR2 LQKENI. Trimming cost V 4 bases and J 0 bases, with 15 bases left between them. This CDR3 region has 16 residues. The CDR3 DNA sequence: TGTGCCAGCTCACAGGGGACGTCTCGGATGAACACTGAAGCTTTCTTT. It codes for CASSQGTSRMNTEAFF.

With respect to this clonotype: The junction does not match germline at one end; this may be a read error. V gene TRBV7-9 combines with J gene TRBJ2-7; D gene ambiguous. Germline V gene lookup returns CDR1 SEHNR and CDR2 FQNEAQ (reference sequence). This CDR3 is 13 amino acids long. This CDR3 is CASSFPASHEQYF. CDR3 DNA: TGTGCCAGCAGCTTTCCGGCCTCCCACGAGCAGTACTTC.

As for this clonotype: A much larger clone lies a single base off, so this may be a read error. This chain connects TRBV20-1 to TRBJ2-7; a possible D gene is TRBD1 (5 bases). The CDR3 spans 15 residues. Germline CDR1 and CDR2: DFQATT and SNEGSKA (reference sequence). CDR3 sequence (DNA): TGCTGTGCCCCCGACAGTCAAGACCTCTCCTACGAGCAGTACTTC. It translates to CCAPDSQDLSYEQYF.

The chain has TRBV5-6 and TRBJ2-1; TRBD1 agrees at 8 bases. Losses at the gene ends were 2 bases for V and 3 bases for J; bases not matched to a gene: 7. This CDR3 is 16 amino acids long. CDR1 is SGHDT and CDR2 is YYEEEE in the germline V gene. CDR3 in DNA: TGTGCCAGCAGCTTTACCGGGACAGGAGTCTACAATGAGCAGTTCTTC. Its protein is CASSFTGTGVYNEQFF.

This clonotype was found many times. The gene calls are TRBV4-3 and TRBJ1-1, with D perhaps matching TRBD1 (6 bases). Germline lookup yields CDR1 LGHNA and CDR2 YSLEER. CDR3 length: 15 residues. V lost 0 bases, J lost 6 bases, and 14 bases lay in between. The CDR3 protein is CASSQDWGAGAEAFF. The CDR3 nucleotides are TGCGCCAGCAGCCAAGATTGGGGGGCAGGGGCTGAAGCTTTCTTT.

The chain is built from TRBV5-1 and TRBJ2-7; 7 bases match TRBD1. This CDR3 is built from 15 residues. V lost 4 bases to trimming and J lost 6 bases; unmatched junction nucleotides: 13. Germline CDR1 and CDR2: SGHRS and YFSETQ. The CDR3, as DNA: TGCGCCAGCAGCCCCCTTTTCCTAGGGGGCGGCGAGCAGTACTTC. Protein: CASSPLFLGGGEQYF. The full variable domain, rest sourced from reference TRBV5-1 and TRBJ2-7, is KAGVTQTPRYLIKTRGQQVTLSCSPISGHRSVSWYQQTPGQGLQFLFEYFSETQRNKGNFPGRFSGRQFSNSRSEMNVSTLELGDSALYLCASSPLFLGGGEQYFGPGTRLTVT.

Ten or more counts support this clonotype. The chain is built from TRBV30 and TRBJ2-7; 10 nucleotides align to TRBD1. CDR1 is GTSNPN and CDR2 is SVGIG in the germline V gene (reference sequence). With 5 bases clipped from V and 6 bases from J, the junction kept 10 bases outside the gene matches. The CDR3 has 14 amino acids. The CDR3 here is CAWEWGQGLGEQYF. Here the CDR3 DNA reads TGTGCCTGGGAATGGGGACAGGGGCTCGGCGAGCAGTACTTC.

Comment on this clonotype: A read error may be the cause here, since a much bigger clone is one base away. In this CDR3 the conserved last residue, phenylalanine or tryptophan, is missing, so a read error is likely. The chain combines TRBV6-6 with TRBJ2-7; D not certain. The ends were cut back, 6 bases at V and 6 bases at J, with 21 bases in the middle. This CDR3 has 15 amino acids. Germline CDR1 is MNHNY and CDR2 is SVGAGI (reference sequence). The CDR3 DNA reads TGTGCCAGCAGCCTCCGTAGTTCCGCTCGGCTCGAGCAGTACCTC. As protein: CASSLRSSARLEQYL.

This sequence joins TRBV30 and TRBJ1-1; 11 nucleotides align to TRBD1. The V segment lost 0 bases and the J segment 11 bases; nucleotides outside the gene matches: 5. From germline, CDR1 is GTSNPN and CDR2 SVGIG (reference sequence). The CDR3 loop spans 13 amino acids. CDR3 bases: TGTGCCTGGAGTGTACCGAGGGACAGGGGGGCTTTCTTT. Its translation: CAWSVPRDRGAFF.

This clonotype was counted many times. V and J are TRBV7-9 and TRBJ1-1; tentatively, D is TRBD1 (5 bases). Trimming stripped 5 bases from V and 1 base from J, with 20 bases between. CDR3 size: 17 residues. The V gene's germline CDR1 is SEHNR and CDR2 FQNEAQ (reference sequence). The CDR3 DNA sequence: TGTGCCAGCAGCCCACCATTCATATACCAGGGGAACACTGAAGCTTTCTTT. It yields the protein CASSPPFIYQGNTEAFF.

The CDR3 coding sequence is TGTGCCTGCCTGCTAACGAACACCGGGGAGCTGTTTTTT. Residues: CACLLTNTGELFF. The J gene is TRBJ2-2, the V gene TRBV30; the D is unclear. Germline loops: CDR1 GTSNPN, CDR2 SVGIG (reference sequence). The CDR3 spans 13 residues. V was shortened by 6 bases and J by 0 bases, with 8 bases between the two germline ends.

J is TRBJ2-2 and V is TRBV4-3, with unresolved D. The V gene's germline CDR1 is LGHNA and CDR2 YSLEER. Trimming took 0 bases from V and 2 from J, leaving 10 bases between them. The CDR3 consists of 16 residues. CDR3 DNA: TGCGCCAGCAGCCAAGATTTCGCGGCTAACACCGGGGAGCTGTTTTTT. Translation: CASSQDFAANTGELFF.

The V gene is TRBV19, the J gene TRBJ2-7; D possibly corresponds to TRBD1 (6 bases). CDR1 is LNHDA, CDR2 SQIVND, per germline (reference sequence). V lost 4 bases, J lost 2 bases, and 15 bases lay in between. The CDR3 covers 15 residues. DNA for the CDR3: TGTGCCAGTAGTAGAGAACCGGGACATCCCTACGAGCAGTACTTC. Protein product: CASSREPGHPYEQYF.

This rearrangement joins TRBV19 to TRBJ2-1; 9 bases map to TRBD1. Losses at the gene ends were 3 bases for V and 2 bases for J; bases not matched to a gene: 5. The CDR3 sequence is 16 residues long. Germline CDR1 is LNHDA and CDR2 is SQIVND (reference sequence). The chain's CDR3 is CASSIVQGATYNEQFF. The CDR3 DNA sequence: TGTGCCAGTAGTATCGTACAGGGGGCAACCTACAATGAGCAGTTCTTC.

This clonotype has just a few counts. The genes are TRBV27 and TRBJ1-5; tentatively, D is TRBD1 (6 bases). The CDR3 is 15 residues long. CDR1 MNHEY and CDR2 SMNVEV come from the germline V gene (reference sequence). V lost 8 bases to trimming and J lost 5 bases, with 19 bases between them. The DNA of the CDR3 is TGTGCCAGCGCTGGCACAGGGCATTTTGATCAGCCCCAGCATTTT. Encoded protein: CASAGTGHFDQPQHF.

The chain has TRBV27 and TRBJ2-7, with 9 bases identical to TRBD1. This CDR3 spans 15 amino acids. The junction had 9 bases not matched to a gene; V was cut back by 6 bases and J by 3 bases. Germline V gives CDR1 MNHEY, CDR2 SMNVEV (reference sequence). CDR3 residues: CASSLPGQGFYEQYF. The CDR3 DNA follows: TGTGCCAGCAGCCTCCCGGGACAGGGTTTCTACGAGCAGTACTTC.

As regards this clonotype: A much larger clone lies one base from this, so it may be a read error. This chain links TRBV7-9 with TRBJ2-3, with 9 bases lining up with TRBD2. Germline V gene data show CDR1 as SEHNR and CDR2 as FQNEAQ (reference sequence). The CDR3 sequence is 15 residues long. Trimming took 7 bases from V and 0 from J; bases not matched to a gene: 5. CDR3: CASTGGLASTDTQYF. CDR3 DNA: TGTGCCAGCACCGGCGGACTAGCGAGCACAGATACGCAGTATTTT.

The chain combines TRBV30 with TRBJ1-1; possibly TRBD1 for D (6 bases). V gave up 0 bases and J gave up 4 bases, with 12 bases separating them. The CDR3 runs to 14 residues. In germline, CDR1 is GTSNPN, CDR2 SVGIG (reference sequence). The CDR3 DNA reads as TGTGCCTGGAGTGTACTTCCGGGGGCCACTGAAGCTTTCTTT. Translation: CAWSVLPGATEAFF.

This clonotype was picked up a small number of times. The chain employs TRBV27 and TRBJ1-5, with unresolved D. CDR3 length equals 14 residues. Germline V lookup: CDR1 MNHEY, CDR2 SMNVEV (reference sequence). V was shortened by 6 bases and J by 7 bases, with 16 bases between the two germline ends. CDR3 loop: CASSVTIGNQPQHF. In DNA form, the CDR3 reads TGTGCCAGCAGCGTGACGATAGGAAACCAGCCCCAGCATTTT.

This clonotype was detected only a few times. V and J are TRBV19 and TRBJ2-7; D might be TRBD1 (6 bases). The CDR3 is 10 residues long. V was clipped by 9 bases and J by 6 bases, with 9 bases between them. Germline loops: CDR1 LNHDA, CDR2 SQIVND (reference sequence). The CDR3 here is CARQGSEQYF. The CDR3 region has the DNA TGTGCCAGACAGGGAAGCGAGCAGTACTTC.

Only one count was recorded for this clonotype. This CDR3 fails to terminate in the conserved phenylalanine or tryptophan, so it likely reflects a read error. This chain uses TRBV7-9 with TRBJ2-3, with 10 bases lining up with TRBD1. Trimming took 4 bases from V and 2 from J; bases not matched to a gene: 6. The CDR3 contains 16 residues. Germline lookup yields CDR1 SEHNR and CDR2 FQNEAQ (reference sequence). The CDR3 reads CASSSDRGVNTDTQYV. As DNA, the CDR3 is TGTGCCAGCAGCTCGGACAGGGGGGTGAACACAGATACGCAGTATGTT.

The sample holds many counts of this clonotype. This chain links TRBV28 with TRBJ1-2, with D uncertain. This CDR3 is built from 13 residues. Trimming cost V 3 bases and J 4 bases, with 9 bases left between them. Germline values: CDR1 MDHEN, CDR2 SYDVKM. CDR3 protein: CASSFMGSYGYTF. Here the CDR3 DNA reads TGTGCCAGCAGTTTCATGGGTTCCTATGGCTACACCTTC.